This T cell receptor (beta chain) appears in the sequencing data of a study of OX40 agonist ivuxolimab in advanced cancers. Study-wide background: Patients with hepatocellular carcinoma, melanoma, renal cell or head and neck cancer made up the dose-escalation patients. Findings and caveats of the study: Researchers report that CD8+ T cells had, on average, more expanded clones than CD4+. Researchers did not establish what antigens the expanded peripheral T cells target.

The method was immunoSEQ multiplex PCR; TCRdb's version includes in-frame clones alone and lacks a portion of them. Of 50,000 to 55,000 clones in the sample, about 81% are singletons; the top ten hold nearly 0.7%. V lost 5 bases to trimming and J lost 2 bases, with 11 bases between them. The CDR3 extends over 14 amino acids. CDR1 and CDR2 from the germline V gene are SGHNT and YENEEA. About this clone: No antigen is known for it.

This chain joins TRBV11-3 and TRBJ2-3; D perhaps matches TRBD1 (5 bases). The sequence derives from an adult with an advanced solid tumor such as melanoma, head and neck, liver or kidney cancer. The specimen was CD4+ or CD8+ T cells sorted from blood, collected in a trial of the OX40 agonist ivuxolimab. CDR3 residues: CASSPTAPTDTQYF. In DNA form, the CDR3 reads TGTGCCAGCAGCCCGACAGCCCCCACAGATACGCAGTATTTT. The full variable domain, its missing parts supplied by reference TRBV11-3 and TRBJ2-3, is EAGVVQSPRYKIIEKKQPVAFWCNPISGHNTLYWYLQNLGQGPELLIRYENEEAVDDSQLPKDRFSAERLKGVDSTLKIQPAELGDSAVYLCASSPTAPTDTQYFGPGTRLTVL.